The 18 T cell receptor beta chains reported below all come from one sample, sequenced in a study of PD-1 blockade in classical Hodgkin lymphoma. Generated by immunoSEQ multiplex PCR, the TCRdb table keeps only in-frame clones and is missing some. Altogether 35,000 to 50,000 clones are present, less than 80% being singletons, with the ten largest covering about 10%. Every patient was affected by relapse after autologous stem cell transplantation, while exposure to brentuximab vedotin was not uniform. The source was peripheral blood mononuclear cells (PBMCs), collected at baseline. Source of these receptors: a human donor with classical Hodgkin lymphoma.

The V call is TRBV28, the J call TRBJ1-1; 7 bases are a match to TRBD1. Germline CDR1 is MDHEN and CDR2 is SYDVKM. Losses at the gene ends were 5 bases for V and 4 bases for J; bases not matched to a gene: 19. This CDR3 has 18 amino acids. The CDR3 sequence is CASSHILIRQGEGTEAFF. As DNA, the CDR3 is TGTGCCAGCAGTCACATCCTCATCAGACAGGGTGAAGGCACTGAAGCTTTCTTT.

The CDR3 coding sequence is TGTGCCATCACCGAGGGAGCAAACACCGGGGAGCTGTTTTTT. Amino acid sequence: CAITEGANTGELFF. The V and J genes are TRBV10-3 and TRBJ2-2; TRBD2 is a possible D gene (5 bases). The V and J ends lost 7 bases and 2 bases respectively, with 11 bases between them. The CDR3 covers 14 residues. CDR1 and CDR2 from the germline V gene are ENHRY and SYGVKD.

The J gene is TRBJ2-7, the V gene TRBV6-1; D is uncertain. Deletions cut 2 bases from V and 3 bases from J, with 8 bases between. The CDR3 has 13 residues. Germline V gene sequence: CDR1 MNHNS, CDR2 SASEGT. This CDR3 is CASSEPPFYEQYF. CDR3 bases: TGTGCCAGCAGTGAACCCCCATTCTACGAGCAGTACTTC.

This CDR3 reads CSVELGTGAYEQYF. In nucleotides, the CDR3 is TGCAGCGTTGAATTGGGGACTGGGGCCTACGAGCAGTACTTC. The chain has TRBV29-1 and TRBJ2-7; D possibly corresponds to TRBD2 (6 bases). The CDR3 runs to 14 residues. Trimming left V 2 bases short and J 2 bases short, with 13 bases between. Germline-derived CDR1 and CDR2 are SQVTM and ANQGSEA.

This clone has just one count. An end of the junction differs from the germline gene, which may be a read error. This chain joins TRBV5-4 and TRBJ2-7; TRBD2 matches 9 bases. This CDR3 has 15 residues. Germline CDR1 and CDR2: SGHNT and YYREEE (reference sequence). The CDR3 region has the DNA TGCGCCAGCAGCCAAGGACTAGCGAGGGCCTTGGAGCAGTACTTC. Protein sequence: CASSQGLARALEQYF.

J is TRBJ1-2 and V is TRBV6-5, with 9 bases fitting TRBD1. The CDR3 runs to 14 residues. The junction had 6 bases not matched to a gene; V was cut back by 2 bases and J by 8 bases. Looked up from germline, CDR1 is MNHEY and CDR2 is SVGAGI. The CDR3 region has the DNA TGTGCCAGCAGTTACCCCAACAGGGGGCAAGGCTACACCTTC. Translation: CASSYPNRGQGYTF.

In DNA form, the CDR3 reads TGTGCCAGCAGCTTTGGGCACGGAAGCACAGATACGCAGTATTTT. Translation: CASSFGHGSTDTQYF. The V call is TRBV5-8, the J call TRBJ2-3; no firm D call. V gave up 2 bases and J gave up 0 bases, with 10 bases separating them. The CDR3 extends over 15 amino acids. In germline, CDR1 is SGHTS, CDR2 YDEGEE.

The chain recombines TRBV5-1 with TRBJ2-6; the match to TRBD1 covers 9 bases. The trim removed 2 bases at V and 0 bases at J, leaving 12 bases unmatched. CDR3 length: 20 amino acids. Germline values: CDR1 SGHRS, CDR2 YFSETQ. Here the CDR3 reads CASSFRGQGIGNSGANVLTF. CDR3 DNA sequence: TGCGCCAGCAGCTTTCGAGGACAGGGGATCGGGAACTCTGGGGCCAACGTCCTGACTTTC.

The gene calls are TRBV11-1 and TRBJ2-7; a possible D gene is TRBD2 (6 bases). Germline V gene lookup returns CDR1 SGHAT and CDR2 FQDESV (reference sequence). The CDR3 loop spans 15 amino acids. Trimming pared 4 bases from V and 4 bases from J, leaving 17 bases between. The CDR3: CASSWLAEDGYEQYF. In nucleotides, the CDR3 is TGTGCCAGCAGCTGGTTAGCGGAAGACGGATACGAGCAGTACTTC.

This rearrangement joins TRBV11-2 to TRBJ2-5; TRBD1 matches at 7 bases. The V segment lost 5 bases and the J segment 5 bases; nucleotides outside the gene matches: 8. This CDR3 contains 14 residues. Germline CDR1 is SGHAT and CDR2 is FQNNGV. The CDR3 region is CASSQQGNGETQYF. CDR3 in DNA: TGTGCCAGCAGCCAACAGGGGAACGGGGAGACCCAGTACTTC.

The chain links TRBV7-9 to TRBJ2-1, with 12 bases that match TRBD2. The CDR3 contains 17 residues. Germline CDR1 and CDR2: SEHNR and FQNEAQ (reference sequence). The junction had 9 bases not matched to a gene; V was cut back by 5 bases and J by 4 bases. As DNA, the CDR3 is TGTGCCAGCAGCCACCGGACTAGCGGGACTACTTACAATGAGCAGTTCTTC. Translated, it gives CASSHRTSGTTYNEQFF.

The V and J genes are TRBV7-9 and TRBJ2-7; D remains unclear. CDR3 length: 12 residues. The germline V gene encodes CDR1 SEHNR and CDR2 FQNEAQ (reference sequence). Trimming took off 4 bases at V and 2 bases at J, with 6 bases between the two ends. The CDR3 loop is CASSWSPYEQYF. Here the CDR3 DNA reads TGTGCCAGCAGCTGGAGCCCCTACGAGCAGTACTTC.

This chain links TRBV19 with TRBJ2-1; unclear D gene. The V gene lost 5 bases and the J gene lost 15 bases, with 17 bases spanning the gap. This CDR3 region has 12 residues. CDR1 is LNHDA, CDR2 SQIVND, per germline (reference sequence). The CDR3 DNA reads TGTGCCAGTAGTCCCAATCTGGCACATACGTTCTTC. Translating it yields CASSPNLAHTFF.

This chain joins TRBV2 and TRBJ2-3, with D hard to call. Germline V CDR1 and CDR2: SNHLY, FYNNEI. Trimming took off 6 bases at V and 2 bases at J, with 3 bases between the two ends. CDR3 size: 11 residues. The CDR3 DNA reads as TGTGCCAGCAGGTACACAGATACGCAGTATTTT. Its protein is CASRYTDTQYF.

This chain connects TRBV4-1 to TRBJ2-7; a possible D gene is TRBD2 (6 bases). In germline, CDR1 is MGHRA, CDR2 YSYEKL. The ends were cut back, 0 bases at V and 3 bases at J, with 12 bases in the middle. The CDR3 length is 15 residues. The CDR3 sequence is CASSQEAGINYEQYF. In DNA, the CDR3 is TGCGCCAGCAGCCAAGAGGCGGGGATAAACTACGAGCAGTACTTC.

The J gene is TRBJ1-4, the V gene TRBV4-3; 7 bases are a match to TRBD1. Germline V gives CDR1 LGHNA, CDR2 YSLEER. V was clipped by 1 base and J by 8 bases; unmatched bases: 7. The CDR3 is 15 residues long. The CDR3 DNA is TGCGCCAGCAGCCAAGGGTCCAGGGGGGGGGAAAAACTGTTTTTT. It is translated as CASSQGSRGGEKLFF.

The chain links TRBV28 to TRBJ1-5, with 7 bases aligning to TRBD1. The CDR3 has 14 amino acids. Germline values: CDR1 MDHEN, CDR2 SYDVKM. The ends lost 8 bases at V and 7 bases at J; junction bases unmatched: 11. The CDR3 coding sequence is TGTGCCAGCCTATCAGGGGGTAAAGGGCAGCCCCAGCATTTT. Translation gives CASLSGGKGQPQHF.

This clone showed up many times. Other DNA sequences within the sample encode an identical CDR3. The J gene is TRBJ2-2, the V gene TRBV7-2; no firm D call. The germline V gene has CDR1 SGHTA and CDR2 FQGNSA. V lost 1 base to trimming and J lost 6 bases, with 9 bases between them. This CDR3 comprises 14 residues. CDR3 DNA sequence: TGTGCCAGCAGCTTAGGGTTGTTGGCCGGGGAGCTGTTTTTT. Its protein product is CASSLGLLAGELFF.